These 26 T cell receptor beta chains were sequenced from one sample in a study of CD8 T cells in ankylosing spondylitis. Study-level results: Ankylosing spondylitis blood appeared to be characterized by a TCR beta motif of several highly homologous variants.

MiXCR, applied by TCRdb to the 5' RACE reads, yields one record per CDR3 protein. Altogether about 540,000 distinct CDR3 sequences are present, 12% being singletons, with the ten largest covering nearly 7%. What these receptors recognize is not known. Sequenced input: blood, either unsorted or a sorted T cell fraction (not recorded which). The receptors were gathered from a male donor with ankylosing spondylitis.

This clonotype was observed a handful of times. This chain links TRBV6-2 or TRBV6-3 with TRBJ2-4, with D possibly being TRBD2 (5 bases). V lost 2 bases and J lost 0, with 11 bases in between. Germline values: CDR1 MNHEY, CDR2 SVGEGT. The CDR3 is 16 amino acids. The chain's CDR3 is CASSYPRDLAKNIQYF. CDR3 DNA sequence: TGTGCCAGCAGTTACCCGAGGGATTTAGCCAAAAACATTCAGTACTTC.

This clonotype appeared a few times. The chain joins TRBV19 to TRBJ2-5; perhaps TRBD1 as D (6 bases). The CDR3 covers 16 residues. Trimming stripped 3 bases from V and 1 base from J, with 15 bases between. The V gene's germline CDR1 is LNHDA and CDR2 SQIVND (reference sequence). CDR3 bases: TGTGCCAGTAGTATGGGGAGACAGGCAGTCCAAGAGACCCAGTACTTC. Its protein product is CASSMGRQAVQETQYF.

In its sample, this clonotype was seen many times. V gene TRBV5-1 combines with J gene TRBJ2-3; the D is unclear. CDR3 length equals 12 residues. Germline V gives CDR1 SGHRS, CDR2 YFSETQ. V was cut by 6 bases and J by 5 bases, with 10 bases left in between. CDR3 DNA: TGCGCCAGCACCTCCCAAGGAGATACGCAGTATTTT. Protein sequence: CASTSQGDTQYF.

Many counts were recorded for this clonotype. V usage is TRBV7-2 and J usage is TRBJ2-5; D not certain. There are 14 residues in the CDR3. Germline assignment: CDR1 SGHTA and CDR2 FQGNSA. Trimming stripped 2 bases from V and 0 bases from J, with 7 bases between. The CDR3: CASSLTSHQETQYF. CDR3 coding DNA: TGTGCCAGCAGCTTAACCAGTCACCAAGAGACCCAGTACTTC.

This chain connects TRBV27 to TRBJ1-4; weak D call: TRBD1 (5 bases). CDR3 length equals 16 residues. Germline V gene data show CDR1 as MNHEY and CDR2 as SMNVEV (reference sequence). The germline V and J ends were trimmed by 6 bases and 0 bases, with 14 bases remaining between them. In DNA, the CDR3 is TGTGCCAGCAGCCCAGACAGCCCCCCAACTAATGAAAAACTGTTTTTT. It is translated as CASSPDSPPTNEKLFF.

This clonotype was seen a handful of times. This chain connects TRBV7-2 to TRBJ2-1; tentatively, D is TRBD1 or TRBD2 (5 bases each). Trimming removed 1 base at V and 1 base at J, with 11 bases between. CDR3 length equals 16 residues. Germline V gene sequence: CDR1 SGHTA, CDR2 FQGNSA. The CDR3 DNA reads TGTGCCAGCAGCTTAGGGGGGTGGCAGTCCTACAATGAGCAGTTCTTC. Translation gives CASSLGGWQSYNEQFF.

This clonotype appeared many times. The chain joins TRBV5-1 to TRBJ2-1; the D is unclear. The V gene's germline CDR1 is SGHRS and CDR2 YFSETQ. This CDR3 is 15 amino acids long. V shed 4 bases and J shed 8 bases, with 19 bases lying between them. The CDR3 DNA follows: TGCGCCAGCAGCCGTCCCGAGAGATCCCTCGATGAGCAGTTCTTC. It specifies CASSRPERSLDEQFF.

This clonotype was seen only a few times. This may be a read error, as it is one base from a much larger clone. CDR3 coding DNA: TGCTGTGCTAGAGATGACAGGCGCGGTCCTAATGAAAAACTGTTTTTT. Its translation is CCARDDRRGPNEKLFF. The J gene is TRBJ1-4, the V gene TRBV20-1, with TRBD1 as a possible D gene (6 bases). The germline gives CDR1 DFQATT, CDR2 SNEGSKA (reference sequence). The CDR3 spans 16 residues.

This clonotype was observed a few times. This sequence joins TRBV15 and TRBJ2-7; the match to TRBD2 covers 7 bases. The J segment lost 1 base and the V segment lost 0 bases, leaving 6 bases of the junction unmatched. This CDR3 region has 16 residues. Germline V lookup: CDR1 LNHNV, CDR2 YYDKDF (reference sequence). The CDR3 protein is CATSRESRGTSYEQYF. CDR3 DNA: TGTGCCACCAGCAGAGAGTCGCGGGGGACTTCCTACGAGCAGTACTTC. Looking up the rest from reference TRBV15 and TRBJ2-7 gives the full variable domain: DAMVIQNPRYQVTQFGKPVTLSCSQTLNHNVMYWYQQKSSQAPKLLFHYYDKDFNNEADTPDNFQSRRPNTSFCFLDIRSPGLGDTAMYLCATSRESRGTSYEQYFGPGTRLTVT.

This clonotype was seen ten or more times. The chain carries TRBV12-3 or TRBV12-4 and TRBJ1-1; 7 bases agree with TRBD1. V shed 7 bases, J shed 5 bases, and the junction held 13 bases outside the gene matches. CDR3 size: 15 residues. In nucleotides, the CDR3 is TGTGCCAGCACCTCCTTTACAGGGGAGGGGACTGAAGCTTTCTTT. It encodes CASTSFTGEGTEAFF.

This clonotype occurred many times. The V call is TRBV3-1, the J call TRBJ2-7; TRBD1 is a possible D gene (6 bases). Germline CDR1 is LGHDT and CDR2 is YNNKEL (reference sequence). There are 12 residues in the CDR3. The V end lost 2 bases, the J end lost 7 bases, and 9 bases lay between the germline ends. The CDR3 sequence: CASSQLDREQYF. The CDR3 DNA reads TGTGCCAGCAGCCAATTAGACAGGGAGCAGTACTTC.

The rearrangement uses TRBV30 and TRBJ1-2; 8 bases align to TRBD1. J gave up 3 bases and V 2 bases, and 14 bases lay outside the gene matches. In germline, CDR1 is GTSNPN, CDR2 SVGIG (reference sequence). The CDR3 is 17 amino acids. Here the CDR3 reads CAWSYTRTGYGDYGYTF. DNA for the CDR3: TGTGCCTGGAGTTATACCCGGACAGGGTATGGGGACTATGGCTACACCTTC.

The CDR3 sequence is CASSLGDRGGNQPQHF. As DNA, the CDR3 is TGTGCCAGCAGTTTAGGAGACAGGGGAGGCAATCAGCCCCAGCATTTT. The rearrangement links TRBV12-3 or TRBV12-4 to TRBJ1-5, with 8 nucleotides matching TRBD1. J was trimmed by 2 bases and V by 1 base; bases with no gene match: 4. The CDR3 is 16 amino acids.

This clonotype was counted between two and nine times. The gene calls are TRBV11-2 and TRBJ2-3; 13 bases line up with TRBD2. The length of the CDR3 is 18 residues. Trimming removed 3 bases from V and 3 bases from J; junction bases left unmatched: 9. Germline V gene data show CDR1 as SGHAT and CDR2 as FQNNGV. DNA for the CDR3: TGTGCCAGCAGCTTCCCTACTCCGGGACTAGCGGGAACAGATACGCAGTATTTT. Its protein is CASSFPTPGLAGTDTQYF.

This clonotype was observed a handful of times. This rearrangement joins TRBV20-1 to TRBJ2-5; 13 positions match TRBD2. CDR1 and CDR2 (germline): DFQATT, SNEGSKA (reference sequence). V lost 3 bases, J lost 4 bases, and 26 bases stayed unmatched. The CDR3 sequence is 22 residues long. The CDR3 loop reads CSARDPTSGLAGEALPGETQYF. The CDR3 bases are TGCAGTGCTAGGGACCCCACCTCTGGACTAGCGGGGGAGGCGCTCCCCGGAGAGACCCAGTACTTC.

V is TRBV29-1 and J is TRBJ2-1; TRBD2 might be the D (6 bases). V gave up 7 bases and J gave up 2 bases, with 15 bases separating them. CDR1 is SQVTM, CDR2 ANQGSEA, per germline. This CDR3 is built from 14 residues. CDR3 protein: CSARRERPYNEQFF. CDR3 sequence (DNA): TGCAGCGCTAGGAGGGAGAGGCCCTACAATGAGCAGTTCTTC.

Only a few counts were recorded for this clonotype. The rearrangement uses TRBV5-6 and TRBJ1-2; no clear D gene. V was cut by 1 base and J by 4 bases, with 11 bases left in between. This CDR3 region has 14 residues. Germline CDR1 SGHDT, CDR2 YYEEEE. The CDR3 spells CASSLRVIGYGYTF. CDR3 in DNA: TGTGCCAGCAGCTTGAGGGTTATCGGCTATGGCTACACCTTC.

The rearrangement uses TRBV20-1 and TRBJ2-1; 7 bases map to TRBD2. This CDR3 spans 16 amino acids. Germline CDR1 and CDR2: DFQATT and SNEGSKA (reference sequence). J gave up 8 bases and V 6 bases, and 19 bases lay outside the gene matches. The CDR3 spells CSAKRLRRAGVDEQFF. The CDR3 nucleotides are TGCAGTGCGAAGAGGCTGCGGCGGGCGGGAGTGGATGAGCAGTTCTTC.

The chain's CDR3 is CSARVLAGGQNEQFF. Here the CDR3 DNA reads TGCAGTGCTAGAGTACTAGCGGGAGGTCAAAATGAGCAGTTCTTC. The chain carries TRBV20-1 and TRBJ2-1, with 12 bases lining up with TRBD2. The V gene's germline CDR1 is DFQATT and CDR2 SNEGSKA (reference sequence). The CDR3 totals 15 residues. V gave up 1 base and J gave up 7 bases; unmatched junction bases: 5.

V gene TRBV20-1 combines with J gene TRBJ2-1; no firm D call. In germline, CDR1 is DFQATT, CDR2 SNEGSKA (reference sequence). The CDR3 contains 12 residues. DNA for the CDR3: TGCAGCCTTTCAATTTCCTACAATGAGCAGTTCTTC. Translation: CSLSISYNEQFF.

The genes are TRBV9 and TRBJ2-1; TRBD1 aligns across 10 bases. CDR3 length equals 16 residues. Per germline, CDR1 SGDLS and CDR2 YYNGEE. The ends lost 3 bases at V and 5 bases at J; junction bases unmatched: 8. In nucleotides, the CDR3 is TGTGCCAGCAGCGGCCGGGACAGGGGCTTTGACAATGAGCAGTTCTTC. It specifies CASSGRDRGFDNEQFF.

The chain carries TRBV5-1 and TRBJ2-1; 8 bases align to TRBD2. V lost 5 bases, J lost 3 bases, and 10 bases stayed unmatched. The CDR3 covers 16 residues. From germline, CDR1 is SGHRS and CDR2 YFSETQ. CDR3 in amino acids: CASRPRGGRNYNEQFF. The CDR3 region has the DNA TGCGCCAGCAGACCCCGGGGCGGGAGGAACTACAATGAGCAGTTCTTC.

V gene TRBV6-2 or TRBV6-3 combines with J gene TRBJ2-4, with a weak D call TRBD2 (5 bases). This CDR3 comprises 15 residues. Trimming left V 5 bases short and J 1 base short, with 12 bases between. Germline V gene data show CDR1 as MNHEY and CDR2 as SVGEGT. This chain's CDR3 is CASSDGESAKNIQYF. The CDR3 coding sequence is TGTGCCAGCAGTGACGGGGAGTCGGCCAAAAACATTCAGTACTTC.

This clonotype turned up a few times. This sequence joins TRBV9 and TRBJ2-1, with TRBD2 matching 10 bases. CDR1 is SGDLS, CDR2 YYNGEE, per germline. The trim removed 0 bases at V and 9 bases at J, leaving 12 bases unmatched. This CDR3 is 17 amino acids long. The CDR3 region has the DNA TGTGCCAGCAGCGTAGGGTCCTTGAGCGGGAGGGGCGTTGAGCAGTTCTTC. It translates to CASSVGSLSGRGVEQFF.

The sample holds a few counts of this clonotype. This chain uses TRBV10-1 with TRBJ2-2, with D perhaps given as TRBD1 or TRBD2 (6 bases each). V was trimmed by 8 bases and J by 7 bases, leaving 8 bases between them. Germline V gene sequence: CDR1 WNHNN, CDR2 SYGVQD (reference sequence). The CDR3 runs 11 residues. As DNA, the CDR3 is TGCGCCAGCGGGGGGCACGGGGAGCTGTTTTTT. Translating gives CASGGHGELFF.

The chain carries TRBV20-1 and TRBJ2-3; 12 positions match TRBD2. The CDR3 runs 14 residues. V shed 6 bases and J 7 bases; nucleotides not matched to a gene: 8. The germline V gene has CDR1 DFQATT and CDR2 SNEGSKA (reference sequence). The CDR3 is CSAHPLAGGNTQYF. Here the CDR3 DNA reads TGCAGTGCCCACCCCCTAGCGGGAGGGAATACGCAGTATTTT.